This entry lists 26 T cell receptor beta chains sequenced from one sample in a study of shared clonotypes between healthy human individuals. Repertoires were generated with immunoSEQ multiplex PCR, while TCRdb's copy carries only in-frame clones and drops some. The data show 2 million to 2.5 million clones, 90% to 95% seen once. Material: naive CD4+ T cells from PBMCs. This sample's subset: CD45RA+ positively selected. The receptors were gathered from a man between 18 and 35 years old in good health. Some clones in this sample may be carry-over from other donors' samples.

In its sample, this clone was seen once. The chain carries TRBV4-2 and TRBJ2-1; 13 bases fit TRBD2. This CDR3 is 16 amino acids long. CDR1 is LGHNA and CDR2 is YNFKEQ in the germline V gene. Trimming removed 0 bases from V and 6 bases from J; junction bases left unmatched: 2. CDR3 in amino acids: CASSQEGLAGVNEQFF. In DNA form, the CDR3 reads TGTGCCAGCAGCCAAGAAGGACTAGCGGGAGTCAATGAGCAGTTCTTC.

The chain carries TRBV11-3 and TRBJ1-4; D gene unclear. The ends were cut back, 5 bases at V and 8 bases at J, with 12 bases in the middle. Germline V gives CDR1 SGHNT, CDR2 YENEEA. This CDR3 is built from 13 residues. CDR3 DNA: TGTGCCAGCAGCCCTCCGAGTAGCGAAAAACTGTTTTTT. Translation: CASSPPSSEKLFF.

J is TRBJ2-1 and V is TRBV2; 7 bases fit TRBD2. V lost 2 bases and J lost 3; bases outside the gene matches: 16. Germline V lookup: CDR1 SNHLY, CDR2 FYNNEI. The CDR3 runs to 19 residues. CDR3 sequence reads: CASSERFRARGRGYNEQFF. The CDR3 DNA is TGTGCCAGCAGTGAAAGGTTCAGGGCTAGAGGGAGGGGCTACAATGAGCAGTTCTTC.

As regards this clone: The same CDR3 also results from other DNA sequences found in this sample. The CDR3 loop reads CASSPGVTNEKLFF. The CDR3 DNA reads as TGTGCCAGCAGTCCAGGGGTAACTAATGAAAAACTGTTTTTT. The V call is TRBV28, the J call TRBJ1-4, with D tentatively TRBD1 (6 bases). The V gene lost 5 bases and the J gene lost 1 base, with 8 bases spanning the gap. CDR1 MDHEN and CDR2 SYDVKM come from the germline V gene. The CDR3 contains 14 residues.

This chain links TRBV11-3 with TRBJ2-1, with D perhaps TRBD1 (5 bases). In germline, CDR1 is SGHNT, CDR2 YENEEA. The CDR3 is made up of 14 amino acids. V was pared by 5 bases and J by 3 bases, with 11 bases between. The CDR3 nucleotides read TGTGCCAGCAGCCGCCAGGGTTACTACAATGAGCAGTTCTTC. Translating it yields CASSRQGYYNEQFF.

As DNA, the CDR3 is TGTGCCAGCAGCCGGGCAGTGAGGACTGAAGCTTTCTTT. Amino acid sequence: CASSRAVRTEAFF. The genes are TRBV7-3 and TRBJ1-1; D is undetermined. V was shortened by 5 bases and J by 5 bases, with 12 bases between the two germline ends. The CDR3 is 13 amino acids. Per the germline V gene, CDR1 is SGHTA and CDR2 is FQGTGA.

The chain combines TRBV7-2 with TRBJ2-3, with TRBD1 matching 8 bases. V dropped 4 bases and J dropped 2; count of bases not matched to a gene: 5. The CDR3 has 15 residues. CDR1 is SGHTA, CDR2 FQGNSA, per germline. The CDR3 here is CASSYQGAPTDTQYF. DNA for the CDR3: TGTGCCAGCAGCTACCAGGGGGCCCCCACAGATACGCAGTATTTT.

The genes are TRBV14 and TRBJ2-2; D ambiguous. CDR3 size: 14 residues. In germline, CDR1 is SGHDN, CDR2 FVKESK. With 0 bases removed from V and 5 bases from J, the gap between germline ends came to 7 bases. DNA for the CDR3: TGTGCCAGCAGCCAAGACTGGGTTACCGGGGAGCTGTTTTTT. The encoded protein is CASSQDWVTGELFF.

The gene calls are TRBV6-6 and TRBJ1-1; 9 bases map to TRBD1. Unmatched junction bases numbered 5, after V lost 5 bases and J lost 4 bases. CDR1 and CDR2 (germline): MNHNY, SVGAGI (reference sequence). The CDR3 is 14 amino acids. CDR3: CASSRGQGITEAFF. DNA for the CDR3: TGTGCCAGCAGTCGGGGACAGGGTATCACTGAAGCTTTCTTT.

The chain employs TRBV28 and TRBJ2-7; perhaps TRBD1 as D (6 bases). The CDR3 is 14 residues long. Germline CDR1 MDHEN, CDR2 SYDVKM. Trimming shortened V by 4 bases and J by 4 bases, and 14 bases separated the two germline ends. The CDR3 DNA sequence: TGTGCCAGCAGTTCGTACAGGGTTGGGTACGAGCAGTACTTC. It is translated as CASSSYRVGYEQYF. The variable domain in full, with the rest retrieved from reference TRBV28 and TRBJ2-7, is DVKVTQSSRYLVKRTGEKVFLECVQDMDHENMFWYRQDPGLGLRLIYFSYDVKMKEKGDIPEGYSVSREKKERFSLILESASTNQTSMYLCASSSYRVGYEQYFGPGTRLTVT.

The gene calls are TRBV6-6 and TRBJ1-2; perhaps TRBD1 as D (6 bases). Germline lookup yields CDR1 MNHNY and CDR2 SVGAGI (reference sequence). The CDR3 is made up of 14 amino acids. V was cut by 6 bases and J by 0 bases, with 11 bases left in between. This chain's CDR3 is CASRSRDTNYGYTF. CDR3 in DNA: TGTGCCAGCAGGAGCCGGGACACTAACTATGGCTACACCTTC.

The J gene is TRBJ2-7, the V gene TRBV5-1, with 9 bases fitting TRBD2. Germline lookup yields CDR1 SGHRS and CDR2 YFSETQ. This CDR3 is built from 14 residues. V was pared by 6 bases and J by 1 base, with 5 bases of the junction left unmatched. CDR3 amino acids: CASMPSGRSYEQYF. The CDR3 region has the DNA TGCGCCAGCATGCCAAGCGGGAGGTCCTACGAGCAGTACTTC.

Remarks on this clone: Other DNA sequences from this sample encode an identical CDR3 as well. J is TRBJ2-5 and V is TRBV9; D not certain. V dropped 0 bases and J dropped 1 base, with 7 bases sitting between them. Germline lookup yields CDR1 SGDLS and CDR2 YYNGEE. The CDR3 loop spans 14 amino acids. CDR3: CASSVGGGQETQYF. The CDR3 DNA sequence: TGTGCCAGCAGCGTAGGAGGTGGCCAAGAGACCCAGTACTTC.

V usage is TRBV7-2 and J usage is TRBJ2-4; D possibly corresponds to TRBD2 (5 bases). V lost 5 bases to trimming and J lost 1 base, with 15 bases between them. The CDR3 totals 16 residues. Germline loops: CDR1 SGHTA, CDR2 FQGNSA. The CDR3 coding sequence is TGTGCCAGCAGCCTCACGGGGTATCAGGCCAAAAACATTCAGTACTTC. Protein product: CASSLTGYQAKNIQYF.

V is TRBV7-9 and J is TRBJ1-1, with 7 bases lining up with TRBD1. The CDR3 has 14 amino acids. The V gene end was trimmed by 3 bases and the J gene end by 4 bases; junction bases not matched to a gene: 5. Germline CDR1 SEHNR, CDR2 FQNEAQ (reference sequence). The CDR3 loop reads CASSLSRQGTEAFF. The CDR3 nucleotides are TGTGCCAGCAGCTTGAGCCGACAGGGCACTGAAGCTTTCTTT. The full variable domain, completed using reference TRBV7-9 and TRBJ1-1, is DTGVSQNPRHKITKRGQNVTFRCDPISEHNRLYWYRQTLGQGPEFLTYFQNEAQLEKSRLLSDRFSAERPKGSFSTLEIQRTEQGDSAMYLCASSLSRQGTEAFFGQGTRLTVV.

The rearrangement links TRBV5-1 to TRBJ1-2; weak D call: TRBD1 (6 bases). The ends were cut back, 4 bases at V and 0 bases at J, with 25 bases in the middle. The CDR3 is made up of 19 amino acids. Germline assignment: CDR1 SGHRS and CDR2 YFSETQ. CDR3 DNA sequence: TGCGCCAGCAGCGGCATCTTTACAGGGACTTCATCAGCTAACTATGGCTACACCTTC. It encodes CASSGIFTGTSSANYGYTF.

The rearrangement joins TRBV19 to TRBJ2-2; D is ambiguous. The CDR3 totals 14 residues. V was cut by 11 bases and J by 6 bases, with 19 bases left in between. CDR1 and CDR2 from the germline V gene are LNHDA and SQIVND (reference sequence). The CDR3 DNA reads TGTGCCGCCTATGATCGTGGCGTCGCCGGGGAGCTGTTTTTT. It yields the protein CAAYDRGVAGELFF.

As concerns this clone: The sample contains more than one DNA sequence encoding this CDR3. The chain's CDR3 is CASSLGTTNYGYTF. Written as DNA, the CDR3 is TGTGCCAGCAGCTTAGGGACAACCAACTATGGCTACACCTTC. The chain has TRBV7-2 and TRBJ1-2; D perhaps matches TRBD1 (5 bases). This CDR3 has 14 residues. V shed 1 base and J shed 2 bases, with 8 bases lying between them. Germline V gene sequence: CDR1 SGHTA, CDR2 FQGNSA.

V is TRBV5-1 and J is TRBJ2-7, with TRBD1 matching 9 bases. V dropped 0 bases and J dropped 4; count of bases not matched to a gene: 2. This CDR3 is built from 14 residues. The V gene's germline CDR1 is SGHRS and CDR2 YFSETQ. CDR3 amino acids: CASSLGDREYEQYF. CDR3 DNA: TGCGCCAGCAGCTTGGGGGACAGGGAATACGAGCAGTACTTC.

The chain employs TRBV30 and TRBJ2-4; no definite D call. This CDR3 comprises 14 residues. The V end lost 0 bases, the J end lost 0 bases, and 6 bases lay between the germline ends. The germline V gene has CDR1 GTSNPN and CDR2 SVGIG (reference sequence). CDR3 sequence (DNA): TGTGCCTGGAGTGTAGCAGTAGCCAAAAACATTCAGTACTTC. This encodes CAWSVAVAKNIQYF. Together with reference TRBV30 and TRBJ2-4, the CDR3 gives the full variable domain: SQTIHQWPATLVQPVGSPLSLECTVEGTSNPNLYWYRQAAGRGLQLLFYSVGIGQISSEVPQNLSASRPQDRQFILSSKKLLLSDSGFYLCAWSVAVAKNIQYFGAGTRLSVL.

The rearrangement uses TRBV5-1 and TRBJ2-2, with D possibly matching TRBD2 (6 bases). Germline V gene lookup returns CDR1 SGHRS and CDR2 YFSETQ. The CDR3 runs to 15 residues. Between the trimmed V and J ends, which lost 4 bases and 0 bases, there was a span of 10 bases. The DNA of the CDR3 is TGCGCCAGCAGCCCTAGCGCCTCGAACACCGGGGAGCTGTTTTTT. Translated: CASSPSASNTGELFF.

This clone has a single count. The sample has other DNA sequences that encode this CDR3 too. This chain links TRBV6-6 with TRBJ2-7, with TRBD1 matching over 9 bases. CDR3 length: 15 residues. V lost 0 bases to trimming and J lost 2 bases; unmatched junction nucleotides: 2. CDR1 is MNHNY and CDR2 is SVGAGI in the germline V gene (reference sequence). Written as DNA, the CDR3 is TGTGCCAGCAGTTACTCAGGACAGGGGACCTACGAGCAGTACTTC. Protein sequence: CASSYSGQGTYEQYF.

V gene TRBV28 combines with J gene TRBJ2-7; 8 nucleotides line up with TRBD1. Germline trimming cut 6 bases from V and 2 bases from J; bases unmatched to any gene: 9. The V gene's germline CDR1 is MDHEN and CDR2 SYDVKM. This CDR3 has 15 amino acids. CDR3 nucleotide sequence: TGTGCCAGCAGATTGGACAGGGAACCACCCTACGAGCAGTACTTC. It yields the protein CASRLDREPPYEQYF.

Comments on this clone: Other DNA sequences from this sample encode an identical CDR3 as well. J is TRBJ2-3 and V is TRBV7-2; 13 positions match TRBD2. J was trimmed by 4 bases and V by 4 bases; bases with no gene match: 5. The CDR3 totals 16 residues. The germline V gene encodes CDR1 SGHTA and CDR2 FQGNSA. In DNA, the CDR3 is TGTGCCAGCAGCTCCGGACTAGCGGGAGTGGCAGATACGCAGTATTTT. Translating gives CASSSGLAGVADTQYF.

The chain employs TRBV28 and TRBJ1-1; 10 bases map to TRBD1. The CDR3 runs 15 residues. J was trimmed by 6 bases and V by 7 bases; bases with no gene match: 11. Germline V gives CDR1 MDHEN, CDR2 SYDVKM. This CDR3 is CASIPGQGRIAEAFF. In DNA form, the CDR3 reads TGTGCCAGCATACCGGGACAGGGGCGGATAGCTGAAGCTTTCTTT.

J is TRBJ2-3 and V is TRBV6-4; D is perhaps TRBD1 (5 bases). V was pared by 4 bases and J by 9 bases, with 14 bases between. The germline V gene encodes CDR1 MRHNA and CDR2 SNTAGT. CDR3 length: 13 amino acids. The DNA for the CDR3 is TGTGCCAGCAGTGGGTCACCAGGGTCGACGCAGTATTTT. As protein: CASSGSPGSTQYF.